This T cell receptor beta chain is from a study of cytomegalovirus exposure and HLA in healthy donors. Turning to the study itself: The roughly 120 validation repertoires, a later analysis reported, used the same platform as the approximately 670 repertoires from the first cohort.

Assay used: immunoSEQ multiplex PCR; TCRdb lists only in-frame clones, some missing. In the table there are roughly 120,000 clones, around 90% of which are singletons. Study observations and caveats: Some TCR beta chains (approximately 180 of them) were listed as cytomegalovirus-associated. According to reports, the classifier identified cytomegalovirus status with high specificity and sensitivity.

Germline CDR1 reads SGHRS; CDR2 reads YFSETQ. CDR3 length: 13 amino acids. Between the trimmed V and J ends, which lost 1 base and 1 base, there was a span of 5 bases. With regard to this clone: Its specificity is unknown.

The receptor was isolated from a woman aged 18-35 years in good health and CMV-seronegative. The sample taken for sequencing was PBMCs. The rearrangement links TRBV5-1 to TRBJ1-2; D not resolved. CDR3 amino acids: CASSLPGNYGYTF. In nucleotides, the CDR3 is TGCGCCAGCAGCTTGCCGGGTAACTATGGCTACACCTTC.